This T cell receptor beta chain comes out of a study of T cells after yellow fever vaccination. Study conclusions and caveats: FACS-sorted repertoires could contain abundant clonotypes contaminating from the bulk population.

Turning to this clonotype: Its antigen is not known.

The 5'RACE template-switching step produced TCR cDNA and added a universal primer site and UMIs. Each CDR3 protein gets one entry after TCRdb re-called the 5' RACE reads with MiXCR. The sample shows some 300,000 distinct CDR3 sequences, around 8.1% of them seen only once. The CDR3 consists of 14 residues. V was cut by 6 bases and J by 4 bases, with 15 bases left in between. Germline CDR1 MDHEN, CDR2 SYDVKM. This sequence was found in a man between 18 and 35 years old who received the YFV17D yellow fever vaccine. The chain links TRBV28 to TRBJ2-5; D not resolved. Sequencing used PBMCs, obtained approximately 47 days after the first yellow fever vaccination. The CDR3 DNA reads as TGTGCCAGCAGCCAGCACACCATGGGAGAGACCCAGTACTTC. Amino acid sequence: CASSQHTMGETQYF.